This is a list of T cell receptor beta chains from one sample in a study of cytomegalovirus exposure and HLA in healthy donors. The method was immunoSEQ multiplex PCR; TCRdb's version includes in-frame clones alone and lacks a portion of them. The table includes about 120,000 clones, approximately 83% detected once. Sequences were obtained from PBMCs. These receptors all stem from a man aged 40-49 years in good health and CMV-seronegative. CDR3s leave out the opening cysteine and the closing phenylalanine or tryptophan.

V,CDR3
TRBV2,ASRATPYEQY
TRBV19,ASSITTGQGAPPLH
TRBV5-1,ASSFGNSLREKLF
TRBV19,ASSGVTGHSATEAF
TRBV6-5,ATLDRAQETQY
TRBV19,ASSGQGAWTQY
TRBV14,ASSQDRRAGQF
TRBV6-1,ASSEWRQGGAF
TRBV27,ASSRIRQSSYNEQF
TRBV20-1,SAGNTDTQY
TRBV7-2,ASSRDRAYEQY
TRBV9,ASSARDRGYSPLH
TRBV6-6,ASSARTSATNEKLF
TRBV2,ASSGPGQINQPQH
TRBV10-3,ASHGQGSTDTQY
TRBV9,ASSVGRDAAGGNTEAF
TRBV29-1,SVKAGGRETQY
TRBV5-4,AWGGLRSNTEAF
TRBV27,ASSPGTRPDEQF
TRBV2,ASRTGEAGANVLT
TRBV7-3,ASSPRTGGIYNEQF
TRBV5-4,ASSTSVLNEQF
TRBV7-6,ASSRGGDGEKLF
TRBV18,ASSLIPTQINTEAF
TRBV5-4,ASSPQGTDYNEQF
TRBV2,ASRRQGFTEAF
TRBV4-2,ASSQDADTEAF
TRBV10-3,AIRGGTDTQY
TRBV9,ASSVASQARTDTQY
TRBV7-9,ASSASGGGGLGEQF
TRBV5-1,ASSFGTNTDTQY
TRBV28,ASSSGTEDDEQY
TRBV6-1,ASSATSGGPIDTQY
TRBV28,ATQPGQGKLHSDTQY
TRBV28,ASSQGLRKGYT
TRBV6-5,ASSRGTGVTEAF
TRBV28,ASSSGSMGSNQPQH
TRBV7-2,ASSLDYQYNEQF
TRBV5-1,ASSLTGVDYGYT
TRBV18,ASSPKRGYGYT
TRBV5-4,ASSGDRPTGEQY
TRBV2,ASGLYRGEQPQH
TRBV5-1,ASSPEGHSPLH